This T cell receptor beta chain was retrieved from a study of blood T cell repertoires in COVID-19. The wider study: Samples representing acute and convalescent COVID-19 were sourced from the United States, Italy and Spain.

As originally analysed: By means of reference gene primer amplification, nucleated cell counts were estimated. Generated by immunoSEQ multiplex PCR, the TCRdb table keeps only in-frame clones and is missing some. V, J and clone size are taken as reported in that table, and D and trimming were inferred from the DNA itself. The sample has 250,000 to 350,000 clones; approximately 89% are singletons. The junction had 7 bases not matched to a gene; V was cut back by 3 bases and J by 2 bases. Germline lookup yields CDR1 LGHNA and CDR2 YSLEER. The length of the CDR3 is 15 residues. The sequenced material came from peripheral blood. The chain carries TRBV4-3 and TRBJ2-7; 7 nucleotides line up with TRBD1. The sequence derives from a woman aged 45-65 years who had recovered from COVID-19. The CDR3 DNA is TGCGCCAGCAGCCACGACCCAGGGACAGCCTACGAGCAGTACTTC. It yields the protein CASSHDPGTAYEQYF.